This T cell receptor beta chain was obtained from a study of blood T cell repertoires in COVID-19. Study-wide background: COVID-19 samples, acute and convalescent, were from the United States, Italy and Spain. Sources were T cells, B-cell-depleted T cells, or PBMCs; the material itself was cDNA or gDNA.

CDR3 length: 13 amino acids. Germline V CDR1 and CDR2: MNHEY, SVGAGI. Trimming stripped 4 bases from V and 5 bases from J, with 11 bases between. How the authors handled the data: How many nucleated cells were present was estimated from reference gene primer amplification. The repertoire was sequenced with immunoSEQ multiplex PCR; TCRdb's copy has only in-frame clones and lacks some. V and J calls and clone size come straight from that table; D and trimming were deduced from the DNA. Among roughly 40,000 clones, around 84% were seen once, and the ten largest hold about 60%. This TCR was recovered from a man between 70 and 80 years old with acute or convalescent COVID-19. The chain combines TRBV6-5 with TRBJ2-5; D gene ambiguous. The specimen sequenced was peripheral blood. The CDR3, as DNA: TGTGCCAGCAGTTTCAGGTACCGGGAGACCCAGTACTTC. Translation gives CASSFRYRETQYF.